Reported below is one T cell receptor (beta chain). This entry comes from a study of PD-1 blockade in mismatch repair-deficient tumors. Sequencing used immunoSEQ multiplex PCR; TCRdb keeps in-frame clones, though not all of them. The table includes approximately 40,000 clones, 70% to 80% detected once. The TCR-sequenced patients were a few responders to pembrolizumab. V shed 3 bases and J 1 base; nucleotides not matched to a gene: 1. The CDR3 runs 14 residues. Per germline, CDR1 LNHDA and CDR2 SQIVND (reference sequence). The chain has TRBV19 and TRBJ2-7; 9 bases fit TRBD1. This clonotype was obtained from an adult with mismatch repair-deficient cancer. The material sequenced was peripheral blood, taken 4 weeks after starting pembrolizumab. CDR3 bases: TGTGCCAGTAGTATTGGGACAGGGTCCTACGAGCAGTACTTC. Translating gives CASSIGTGSYEQYF.